This T cell receptor (beta chain) was sequenced during a study of response to subunit inactivated influenza vaccine. Overall study results and limits: The authors put forward the suggestion that each seasonal influenza vaccination may bring in only a limited number of new T cells.

A single record per CDR3 protein comes from TCRdb applying MiXCR to the RT-PCR reads. The sample lists about 570,000 distinct CDR3 sequences, approximately 10% occurring once. V was cut by 3 bases and J by 6 bases, with 16 bases left in between. The CDR3 is 15 residues long. Germline V gene lookup returns CDR1 MGHDK and CDR2 SYGVNS. This clonotype has only a few counts. Its antigen is unidentified. A further study also used this sample, focusing on T cells expressing NK-cell markers. That study adds: With UMIs, 5'RACE template switching was used to make TCR beta cDNA. In several donors, these clonotypes also led the CD3+CD56-NKG2C+ fraction. It was still unclear whether expanded NKG2C+ T cell clones were HCMV specific.

This chain links TRBV25-1 with TRBJ2-3; D unclear. The clonotype comes from a man in his fifties who received an inactivated influenza vaccine. The sample consisted of PBMCs from blood, taken on the day of vaccination. CDR3 nucleotides: TGTGCCAGCAGTGACTTTAATCAAAGGGTTGATACGCAGTATTTT. Amino acid sequence: CASSDFNQRVDTQYF.